This TCR beta chain was captured in a study of OX40 agonist ivuxolimab in advanced cancers. Study at large: Patients were roughly 83% male with ages roughly 20 to 90, mean 60. Prior therapy, whether anti-PD-1, anti-PD-L1 or anti-CTLA-4, was allowed, and under 50% had some.

TCRdb keeps only in-frame clones here, not all; method: immunoSEQ multiplex PCR. The profile shows 50,000 to 80,000 clones, about 88% of them singletons. Germline CDR1 is ENHRY and CDR2 is SYGVKD. V shed 5 bases and J shed 6 bases, with 13 bases lying between them. The length of the CDR3 is 13 residues. The source is an adult with an advanced solid tumor such as melanoma, head and neck, liver or kidney cancer. V gene TRBV10-3 combines with J gene TRBJ1-1; D ambiguous. This sample comprised CD4+ or CD8+ T cells sorted from blood, obtained in a trial of the OX40 agonist ivuxolimab. The CDR3 here is CAISLDKAAEAFF. For the CDR3, the DNA is TGTGCCATCAGTCTAGACAAGGCTGCTGAAGCTTTCTTT.